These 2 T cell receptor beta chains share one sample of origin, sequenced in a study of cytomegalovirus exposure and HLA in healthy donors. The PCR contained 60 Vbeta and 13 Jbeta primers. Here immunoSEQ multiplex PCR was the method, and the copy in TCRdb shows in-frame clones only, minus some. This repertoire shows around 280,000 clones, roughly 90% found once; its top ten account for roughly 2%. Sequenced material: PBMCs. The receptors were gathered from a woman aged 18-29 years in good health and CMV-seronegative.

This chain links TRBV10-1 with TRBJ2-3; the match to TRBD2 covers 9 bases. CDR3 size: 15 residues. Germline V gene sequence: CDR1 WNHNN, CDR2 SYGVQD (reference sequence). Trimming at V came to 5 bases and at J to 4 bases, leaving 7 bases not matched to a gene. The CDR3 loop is CASSQTGTSSDTQYF. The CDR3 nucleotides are TGCGCCAGCAGTCAGACCGGGACTAGCTCAGATACGCAGTATTTT.

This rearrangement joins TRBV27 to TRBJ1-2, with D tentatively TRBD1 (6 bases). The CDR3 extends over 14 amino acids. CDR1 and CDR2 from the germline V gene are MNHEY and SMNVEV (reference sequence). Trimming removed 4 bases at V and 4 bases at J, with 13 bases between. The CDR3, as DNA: TGTGCCAGCAGTTCCAAGACAGGACTCTATGGCTACACCTTC. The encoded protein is CASSSKTGLYGYTF.